This T cell receptor (beta chain) emerged from a study of T cells in Graves' hyperthyroidism and ophthalmopathy. Across the study: Peripheral blood was obtained at initial diagnosis, preceding any treatment. Study-wide results and limits: Median prediction lead before ophthalmopathy onset was about 6.7 months with the model.

Patients having uncontrolled infection, another autoimmune disease, pregnancy or lactation were not included. Clinical symptoms, serum thyroxine, TRAb, thyroid ultrasound and orbital computed tomography established diagnosis. This clonotype occurred many times. Its specificity is unknown. RNA transcripts served as the template for amplifying TCR beta CDR3 regions. The HTBI primer set served for first-round RT-PCR of the TCR CDR3. TCRdb called the multiplex PCR reads again in MiXCR, with one record for every CDR3 protein. The table has around 500,000 distinct CDR3 sequences, about 16% seen once. This sequence was found in a woman in her twenties or thirties with Graves' ophthalmopathy. Sequencing input: blood.

CDR3 nucleotides: TGTGCCACCAGTGATTCCCGGGCTAGCGGGATTACTAACGAGCAGTACTTC. Its translation: CATSDSRASGITNEQYF. V gene TRBV24-1 combines with J gene TRBJ2-7; TRBD2 aligns across 9 bases. Germline CDR1 and CDR2: KGHDR and SFDVKD. The trim removed 2 bases at V and 5 bases at J, leaving 12 bases unmatched. The length of the CDR3 is 17 residues.